This T cell receptor beta chain was documented in a study of T cells in Graves' hyperthyroidism and ophthalmopathy. Study results and caveats: Blood also showed most of the thyroid clonotypes that were expanded above 0.001.

Germline loops: CDR1 MNHEY, CDR2 SVGEGT. V was pared by 3 bases and J by 5 bases, with 13 bases between. CDR3 length: 14 residues. This clonotype has a count of ten or more. The antigen is undetermined. The source material, RNA transcripts, was used to amplify TCR beta CDR3 regions. Primed by the HTBI set, a first-round RT-PCR was run on the TCR CDR3. TCRdb re-called the multiplex PCR reads with MiXCR, one entry per CDR3 protein. Of about 550,000 distinct CDR3 sequences listed, about a fifth are singletons. The rearrangement uses TRBV6-2 or TRBV6-3 and TRBJ1-1; possibly TRBD1 for D (6 bases). The specimen was blood. This sequence was found in a man aged 18 to 30 with Graves' hyperthyroidism. CDR3 residues: CASSYSQGRTEAFF. CDR3 nucleotide sequence: TGTGCCAGCAGTTATAGCCAGGGGAGGACTGAAGCTTTCTTT.